This T cell receptor beta chain was sequenced for a study of blood T cell repertoires in COVID-19 (dated by TCRdb to the early 2020s). For the wider study: The collaborator samples originated in the United States, Italy and Spain and spanned the acute and convalescent phases of COVID-19. The repertoires were released in a freely available public database intended as a resource for research on the immune response to SARS-CoV-2. HLA class I and class II types, where available, came from metadata supplied by the sample provider rather than from assay-based typing. The prospective study material was composed of cDNA or gDNA derived from T cells, B-cell-depleted T cells, or PBMCs. Deeply sampled blood TCRbeta repertoires from subjects exposed to, actively infected with, or recovered from COVID-19 were included in the dataset. Samples were obtained from the ongoing ImmuneRACE study (first 160 participants) and from roughly 1,300 subjects provided by 6 global collaborators. A de-identified subject ID, COVID-19 status, age in years and sex were almost always included in the sample metadata.

The CDR3 numbers 19 residues from cysteine through phenylalanine. Of all the DNA, just the CDR3 is kept, 57 bases in frame from base 1. Clipping removes 3 bases from V and 3 bases from J, with 11 as the unmatched junction base count. Looking up the germline V gene (reference sequence) yields CDR1 LNHDA and CDR2 SQIVND. TCRbeta CDR3 regions were amplified from genomic DNA using the immunoSEQ Assay, a bias-controlled multiplex PCR. On the authors' methods: The number of nucleated cells in each sample was estimated from the amplification of reference gene primers within the assay. To quantify the absolute abundance of each unique TCRbeta CDR3 rearrangement, sequence reads were collapsed and filtered. For each sample, productive Simpson clonality was calculated by taking the square root of Simpson's diversity index across productive rearrangements. Entries here come from immuneACCESS through TCRdb and include only in-frame sequences with V and J called. Some clones fail to appear in such tables; in the studies checked, an unresolved V gene covers under half of the shortfall, and the cause of the remainder is unknown. V and J calls plus clone size are reproduced from that table; the DNA served to infer D and trimming. The sample includes a few hundred thousand clones, with around 85% observed a single time. Clones ranked in the top ten supply 6% to 7% of the sample.

As to this clone: Its antigen is currently not known. No per-base quality is available; no much larger clone lies one base away.

Study-wide findings and limitations: The quantity of clinical and demographic metadata differed by source and by participant and was supplied without curation.

Participants in the prospective study were aged roughly 18 to 89 years, lived in 20 to 30 United States geographic areas, and enrolled through a virtual design. Cohort assignment in the prospective study relied on participant-reported clinical history from a screening survey and a study questionnaire. ImmuneRACE Cohort 3 recovered participants were defined by two consecutive negative NP/OP PCR tests, healthcare professional clearance, or symptom resolution. Mobile phlebotomists in the prospective study collected whole blood, serum and a nasopharyngeal or oropharyngeal swab from every participant. Additional blood draws and questionnaires over an approximately two-month period could optionally be provided by prospective study participants. Before DNA extraction, prospective study blood samples were shipped either frozen or at room temperature.

Sequencing input: PBMCs or T cells enriched from blood (not recorded which). This sequence uses TRBV19 and TRBJ2-7; TRBD2 fits 16 bases in the junction. The receptor comes from a middle-aged woman who had recovered from COVID-19. The CDR3 reads as follows: CASSIFAGLAGGPLYEQYF. The sequence in DNA is TGTGCCAGTAGTATCTTTGCGGGACTAGCGGGAGGGCCACTCTACGAGCAGTACTTC.